The following is a T cell receptor (beta chain) sequence with its context. The antigen is unknown. The data belong to a study of T cell responses to AZD1222 COVID-19 vaccine. The study's findings and limits: In a largely white British group with more females than males, clonal diversity was possibly underestimated.

The CDR3 is made up of 14 amino acids. V was clipped by 4 bases and J by 0 bases, with 6 bases between them. CDR1 is SEHNR and CDR2 is FQNEAQ in the germline V gene (reference sequence). TCRdb's copy holds only in-frame clones and misses some; the assay was immunoSEQ multiplex PCR. The sample includes some 150,000 clones, around nine tenths of them seen just once. Source: peripheral blood, taken on day 0 of AZD1222 vaccination. The TCR was taken from an adult in good health. The chain joins TRBV7-9 to TRBJ1-4; D gene ambiguous. CDR3 protein: CASSSAATNEKLFF. CDR3 sequence (DNA): TGTGCCAGCAGCTCAGCTGCAACTAATGAAAAACTGTTTTTT. The full variable domain, its missing parts supplied by reference TRBV7-9 and TRBJ1-4, is DTGVSQNPRHKITKRGQNVTFRCDPISEHNRLYWYRQTLGQGPEFLTYFQNEAQLEKSRLLSDRFSAERPKGSFSTLEIQRTEQGDSAMYLCASSSAATNEKLFFGSGTQLSVL.